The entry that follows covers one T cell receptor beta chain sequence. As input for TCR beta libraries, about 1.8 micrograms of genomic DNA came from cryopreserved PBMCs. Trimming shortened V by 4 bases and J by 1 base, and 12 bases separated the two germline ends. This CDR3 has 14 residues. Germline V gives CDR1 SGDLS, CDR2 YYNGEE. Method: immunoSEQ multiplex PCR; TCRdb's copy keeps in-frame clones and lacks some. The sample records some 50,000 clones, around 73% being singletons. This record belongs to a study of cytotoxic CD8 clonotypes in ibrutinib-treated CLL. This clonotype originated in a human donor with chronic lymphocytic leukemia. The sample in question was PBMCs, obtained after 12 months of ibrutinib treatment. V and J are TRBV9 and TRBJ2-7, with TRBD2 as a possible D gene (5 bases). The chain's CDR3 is CASSSGTVSYEQYF. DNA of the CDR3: TGTGCCAGCAGCTCGGGAACGGTTTCCTACGAGCAGTACTTC.